Each of the 4 T cell receptor beta chains below was sequenced from the same sample in a study of long-term antiretroviral therapy in people with HIV. Version v3.0 of the immunoSEQ assay was performed at survey level. Method: immunoSEQ multiplex PCR; TCRdb's copy keeps in-frame clones and lacks some. The sample includes around 19,000 clones, over 60% of them seen just once. The sequenced sample was unsorted PBMCs, obtained 2.9 years after starting antiretroviral therapy. Source of these receptors: a woman in her thirties with HIV.

The chain uses TRBV29-1 and TRBJ1-5; D may be TRBD1 (5 bases). Germline V gene lookup returns CDR1 SQVTM and CDR2 ANQGSEA. This CDR3 has 13 residues. Trimming took off 6 bases at V and 1 base at J, with 10 bases between the two ends. The CDR3: CSVSRGSNQPQHF. As DNA, the CDR3 is TGCAGCGTGTCTAGGGGAAGCAATCAGCCCCAGCATTTT.

The chain joins TRBV6-1 to TRBJ2-1; D is tentatively TRBD1 or TRBD2 (5 bases each). With 0 bases removed from V and 5 bases from J, the gap between germline ends came to 20 bases. The CDR3 covers 18 residues. The germline CDR1 and CDR2 sequences are MNHNS and SASEGT. CDR3 region: CASSEAMSLPGPNNEQFF. The CDR3 DNA reads as TGTGCCAGCAGTGAAGCGATGTCGCTTCCGGGACCCAACAATGAGCAGTTCTTC.

This clone was counted only a few times. This chain uses TRBV19 with TRBJ2-6; D assignment may be TRBD1 or TRBD2 (5 bases each). V was shortened by 4 bases and J by 1 base, with 14 bases between the two germline ends. The CDR3 is made up of 17 amino acids. The germline V gene encodes CDR1 LNHDA and CDR2 SQIVND (reference sequence). The CDR3 reads CASSNGRDLSGANVLTF. The CDR3 bases are TGTGCCAGTAGTAACGGCAGGGACCTTTCTGGGGCCAACGTCCTGACTTTC.

This clone occurred once. V and J are TRBV30 and TRBJ1-4; no firm D call. V lost 5 bases and J 5 bases, leaving 18 bases between the germline ends. The CDR3 spans 15 residues. Per germline, CDR1 GTSNPN and CDR2 SVGIG (reference sequence). The CDR3 DNA is TGTGCCTGGGGCCCAAGGGTGACCCGGAATGAAAAACTGTTTTTT. Translating it yields CAWGPRVTRNEKLFF. The full variable domain, completed using reference TRBV30 and TRBJ1-4, is SQTIHQWPATLVQPVGSPLSLECTVEGTSNPNLYWYRQAAGRGLQLLFYSVGIGQISSEVPQNLSASRPQDRQFILSSKKLLLSDSGFYLCAWGPRVTRNEKLFFGSGTQLSVL.